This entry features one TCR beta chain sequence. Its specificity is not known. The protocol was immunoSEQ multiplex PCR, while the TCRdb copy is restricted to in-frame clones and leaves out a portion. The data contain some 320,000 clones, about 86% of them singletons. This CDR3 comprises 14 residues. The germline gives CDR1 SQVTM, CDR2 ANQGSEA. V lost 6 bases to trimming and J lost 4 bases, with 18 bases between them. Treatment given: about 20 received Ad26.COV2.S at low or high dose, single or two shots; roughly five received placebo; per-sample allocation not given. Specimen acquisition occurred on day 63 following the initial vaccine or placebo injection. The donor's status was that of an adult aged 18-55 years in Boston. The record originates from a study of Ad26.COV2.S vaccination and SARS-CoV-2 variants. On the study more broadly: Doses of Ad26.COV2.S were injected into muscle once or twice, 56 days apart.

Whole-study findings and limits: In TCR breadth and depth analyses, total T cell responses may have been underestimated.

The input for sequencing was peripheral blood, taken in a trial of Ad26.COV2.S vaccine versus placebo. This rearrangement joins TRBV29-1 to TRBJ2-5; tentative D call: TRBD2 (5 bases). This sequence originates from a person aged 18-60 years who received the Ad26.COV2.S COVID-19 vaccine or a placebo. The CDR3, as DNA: TGCAGCGTACGCGGGCGTGCGGACTCAGAGACCCAGTACTTC. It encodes CSVRGRADSETQYF.